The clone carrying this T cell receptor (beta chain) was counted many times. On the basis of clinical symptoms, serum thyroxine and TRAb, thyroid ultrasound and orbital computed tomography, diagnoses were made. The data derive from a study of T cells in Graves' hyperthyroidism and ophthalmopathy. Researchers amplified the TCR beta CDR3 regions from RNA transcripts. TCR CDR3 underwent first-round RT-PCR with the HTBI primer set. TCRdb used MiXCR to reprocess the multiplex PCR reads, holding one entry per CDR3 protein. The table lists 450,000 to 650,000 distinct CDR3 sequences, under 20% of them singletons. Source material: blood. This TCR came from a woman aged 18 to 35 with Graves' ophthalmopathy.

CDR3 amino acids: CASSAAGTKNIQYF. The CDR3 DNA follows: TGTGCCAGCAGCGCGGCCGGGACCAAAAACATTCAGTACTTC. The chain joins TRBV7-2 to TRBJ2-4; a weak D match, TRBD2 (5 bases). Germline CDR1 SGHTA, CDR2 FQGNSA. This CDR3 has 14 amino acids. The V end was cut by 5 bases, the J end by 2 bases, with 10 bases between.